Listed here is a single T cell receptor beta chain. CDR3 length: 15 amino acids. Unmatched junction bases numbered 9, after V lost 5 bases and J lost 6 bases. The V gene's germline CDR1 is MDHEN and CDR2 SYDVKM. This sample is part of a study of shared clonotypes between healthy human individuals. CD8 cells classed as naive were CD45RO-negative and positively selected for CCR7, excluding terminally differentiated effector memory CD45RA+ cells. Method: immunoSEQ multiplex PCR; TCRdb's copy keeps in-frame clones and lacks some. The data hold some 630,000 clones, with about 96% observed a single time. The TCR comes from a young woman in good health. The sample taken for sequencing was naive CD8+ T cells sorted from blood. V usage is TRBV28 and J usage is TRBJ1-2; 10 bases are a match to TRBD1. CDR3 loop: CASSAPGQGVNGYTF. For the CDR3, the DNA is TGTGCCAGCAGTGCCCCCGGACAGGGGGTAAATGGCTACACCTTC.